The rows below give T cell receptor beta chains drawn from one sample of a study of cytomegalovirus exposure and HLA in healthy donors. This table comes from immunoSEQ multiplex PCR, and its TCRdb copy is limited to in-frame clones, with some not included. The repertoire holds 150,000 to 180,000 clones, roughly 84% seen once, with approximately 2% in the top ten. Sequences were obtained from PBMCs. The receptor source for this set is a human donor in good health. The CDR3 runs from the conserved cysteine through the conserved F or W. A D gene is named only where the DNA matches it firmly. For some rows the clone size is stated as once, few or many, or as a class when expanded; others skip it.

TRBJ2-1 . TRBV5-3 . TGTGCCAGCCCCGGGGGAACCTACAATGAGCAGTTCTTC CASPGGTYNEQFF
TRBJ2-7 . TRBV5-4 . TGTGCCAGCAGCTTGTCGAGGAGCGAGCAGTACTTC CASSLSRSEQYF
TRBJ2-1 . TRBV11-2 . TGTGCCAGCAGCTTAGAGGTGGGGCGAAGGGACAATGAGCAGTTCTTC CASSLEVGRRDNEQFF
TRBJ2-7 TRBD1 TRBV7-6 . TGTGCCAGCAGCTTAAGGAATGCACAGGGGATCGACGAGCAGTACTTC CASSLRNAQGIDEQYF
TRBJ2-3 TRBD2 TRBV28 . TGTGCCAGCAGTTTATCGGGGGGTAGCACAGATACGCAGTATTTT CASSLSGGSTDTQYF
TRBJ2-5 TRBD2 TRBV9 . TGTGCCAGCAGCGTAGGCGAGGCGGGGGTGGGGACCCAGTACTTC CASSVGEAGVGTQYF
TRBJ2-1 . TRBV15 . TGTGCCACCAGCAGAGAATGGGAGGCCAACAATGAGCAGTTCTTC CATSREWEANNEQFF
TRBJ2-2 TRBD1 TRBV19 . TGTGCCAGTAGTCCTTACCTCTCGGACAGGGGGGTCGGGGAGCTGTTTTTT CASSPYLSDRGVGELFF
TRBJ1-1 . TRBV11-1 . TGTGCCAGCAGCTTAGATCTCGGAGGGTGGCCTAGCGCTGAAGCTTTCTTT CASSLDLGGWPSAEAFF
TRBJ1-2 . TRBV28 many TGTGCCAGCAATTCCGGGTACGGCTACACCTTC CASNSGYGYTF
TRBJ2-1 TRBD1 TRBV27 . TGTGCCAGCAGTTTCCTTGGGACAGGGGGCCAAAATGAGCAGTTCTTC CASSFLGTGGQNEQFF
TRBJ2-7 TRBD2 TRBV6-4 few TGTGCCAGCAGTGACTTCCGGGAGGGCCGAACGCAGTACTTC CASSDFREGRTQYF
TRBJ1-2 TRBD1 TRBV30 . TGTGCCTGGAGTGCCCCGGGGACAGGGGGTATCTATGGCTACACCTTC CAWSAPGTGGIYGYTF
TRBJ2-7 TRBD2 TRBV4-2 few TGTGCCAGCAGCCAGGGTAGCGGGACGACCTACGAGCAGTACTTC CASSQGSGTTYEQYF
TRBJ1-1 . TRBV27 . TGTGCCACCCGAGACTCTCTCACTGAAGCTTTCTTT CATRDSLTEAFF
TRBJ2-7 TRBD1 TRBV10-3 . TGTGCCATCAGTGAGGGGACAGGGGTCGACGAGCAGTACTTC CAISEGTGVDEQYF
TRBJ2-1 . TRBV11-2 . TGTGCCAGCAGGAATAGCTGGACATCCACCTACAATGAGCAGTTCTTC CASRNSWTSTYNEQFF
TRBJ1-2 . TRBV7-2 . TGTGCCAGCAGCTCGGCGGTCGGTGGCTACACCTTC CASSSAVGGYTF
TRBJ1-1 . TRBV6-5 . TGTGCCAGCAGTTCAGGGATTGAGAACAGTGAAGCTTTCTTT CASSSGIENSEAFF
TRBJ2-3 TRBD2 TRBV7-2 . TGTGCCAGCTCCTTAGCGGGGGGAGATACGCAGTATTTT CASSLAGGDTQYF
TRBJ2-1 TRBD2 TRBV25-1 . TGTGCCAGCACAGGTGTAGCGGGGGCCGTCAATGAGCAGTTCTTC CASTGVAGAVNEQFF
TRBJ2-5 TRBD2 TRBV15 . TGTGCCACCAGCAGAGCGGGAGCGGGAGGGCCTTCTAAGACCCAGTACTTC CATSRAGAGGPSKTQYF
TRBJ2-7 TRBD2 TRBV5-1 . TGCGCCAGCAGCTTGGTCCCCCGACTAGCGGGAAACGAGCAGTACTTC CASSLVPRLAGNEQYF
TRBJ2-2 . TRBV19 . TGTGCCAGTAGTATCTGGGGGGGCGCCCAAACCATTGGGGAGCTGTTTTTT CASSIWGGAQTIGELFF
TRBJ1-2 TRBD1 TRBV2 . TGTGCCAGGGAGAGGACCGGGACAGGCAACTATGGCTACACCTTC CARERTGTGNYGYTF
TRBJ1-1 TRBD1 TRBV18 . TGTGCCAGCTCACCACCATTGACAGGGGGTCGGACTGAAGCTTTCTTT CASSPPLTGGRTEAFF
TRBJ2-7 TRBD2 TRBV11-2 . TGTGCCAGCAGAAAGCTCAGCGGGAGCTACGAGCAGTACTTC CASRKLSGSYEQYF
TRBJ2-5 TRBD2 TRBV16 . TGTGCCAGCAGTCATCACCCCGAACGACTAGCAGACCAAGAGACCCAGTACTTC CASSHHPERLADQETQYF
TRBJ2-7 TRBD1 TRBV9 . TGTGCCAGCAGCCGGGGGACAGGGGGATACGAGCAGTACTTC CASSRGTGGYEQYF
TRBJ2-1 TRBD2 TRBV2 . TGTGCCAGCAGTGTTCCGGGACTAGCGGGGGGCAAGTTCTTC CASSVPGLAGGKFF
TRBJ1-1 . TRBV6-5 . TGTGCCAGCAGTAGACCGACAGGGAACACTGAAGCTTTCTTT CASSRPTGNTEAFF
TRBJ2-6 TRBD2 TRBV7-6 . TGTGCCAGCAGCGACGGGGGGGCTGGGGCCAACGTCCTGACTTTC CASSDGGAGANVLTF
TRBJ1-1 TRBD1 TRBV5-1 . TGCGCCAGCAGCCGGGACAGGGGGCGGGTAAACACTGAAGCTTTCTTT CASSRDRGRVNTEAFF
TRBJ2-3 TRBD2 TRBV27 . TGTGCCAGCAGTCCGACGGGGGGGAACACAGATACGCAGTATTTT CASSPTGGNTDTQYF
TRBJ2-2 . TRBV5-1 . TGCGCCAGCAGCTTTATACAGACAGGGAACACCGGGGAGCTGTTTTTT CASSFIQTGNTGELFF
TRBJ2-5 TRBD1 TRBV14 . TGTGCCAGCAGCCGACAATTCGGCCACAGGGGAGAAGAGACCCAGTACTTC CASSRQFGHRGEETQYF
TRBJ1-1 TRBD1 TRBV9 . TGTGCCAGCAGCGTTTCCGGGACAGAGGCTTTCTTT CASSVSGTEAFF
TRBJ1-2 TRBD1 TRBV5-1 once TGCGCCAGCAGCTTGGGACAGGGGGAGTCCTATGGCTACACCTTC CASSLGQGESYGYTF
TRBJ2-3 TRBD2 TRBV28 . TGTGCCAGCAGTTTCACCGAACTAGCGACGCAGTATTTT CASSFTELATQYF
TRBJ1-1 . TRBV4-1 . TGCGCCAGCAGACATACTAAGCTAAGCGCAAGTATGAACACTGAAGCTTTCTTT CASRHTKLSASMNTEAFF
TRBJ2-7 . TRBV7-9 . TGTGCCAGCAGCTTAGGCGGAACGTTATCCTACGAGCAGTACTTC CASSLGGTLSYEQYF
TRBJ1-2 . TRBV7-9 . TGTGCCAGCAGCTTCGGAGGAAGAAACTATGGCTACACCTTC CASSFGGRNYGYTF
TRBJ2-1 . TRBV6-6 . TGTGCCAGCAGTCGGGAGTCCTACAATGAGCAGTTCTTC CASSRESYNEQFF
TRBJ1-5 TRBD1 TRBV6-1 . TGTGCCAGCGCGGGACAGGCCCCTAATCAGCCCCAGCATTTT CASAGQAPNQPQHF
TRBJ1-4 . TRBV6-1 few TGTGCCAGCAGACCCGACAGTGAAAAACTGTTTTTT CASRPDSEKLFF
TRBJ2-5 . TRBV19 . TGTGCCAGTAGCACCCGAGGAGAGGCGGAGAGGGAGACCCAGTACTTC CASSTRGEAERETQYF
TRBJ1-2 . TRBV29-1 . TGCAGCGCGATGCCGCGGGGCGCGCGGAATGGCTACACCTTC CSAMPRGARNGYTF
TRBJ1-5 TRBD1 TRBV4-3 . TGCGCCAGCAGCCAAGATTTCACAGGGGGCAATCAGCCCCAGCATTTT CASSQDFTGGNQPQHF
TRBJ2-1 TRBD2 TRBV5-1 . TGCGCCAGCAGCTTTTTAGTAGCGGGAACAAACAATGAGCAGTTCTTC CASSFLVAGTNNEQFF
TRBJ2-2 TRBD2 TRBV19 . TGTGCCAGTAGTATGCTAGCGGGAGGAGCCGGGGAGCTGTTTTTT CASSMLAGGAGELFF
TRBJ1-2 TRBD1 TRBV7-9 . TGTGCCAGCAACTCCGCGACAGGGCATAATTCCCTGCGCGGCTACACCTTC CASNSATGHNSLRGYTF
TRBJ2-1 . TRBV7-9 . TGTGCCAGCAACCCTGGGCGGGGTGAGCAGTTCTTC CASNPGRGEQFF
TRBJ2-3 . TRBV10-1 . TGCGCCAGCAGTGAGTTATTCGCAGATACGCAGTATTTT CASSELFADTQYF
TRBJ2-1 . TRBV5-1 . TGCGCCAGCAGCCCAATCGGGAGCTCCTACAATGAGCAGTTCTTC CASSPIGSSYNEQFF
TRBJ1-1 . TRBV6-6 . TGTGCCAGCAGGCTAAACAGGGAGAATCGAGCTTTCTTT CASRLNRENRAFF
TRBJ2-3 . TRBV25-1 . TGTGCCAGCAGTCTCGACAGCAGCACAGATACGCAGTATTTT CASSLDSSTDTQYF